The present T cell receptor beta chain was sequenced within a study of response to subunit inactivated influenza vaccine. Germline CDR1 MNHNS, CDR2 SASEGT. Trimming cost V 4 bases and J 3 bases; bases outside gene matches: 5. The CDR3 extends over 14 amino acids. One entry per CDR3 protein, called by TCRdb with MiXCR from the RT-PCR reads. The sample includes a few hundred thousand distinct CDR3 sequences, 12% to 15% of them seen just once. Overall study results and limits: The authors proposed limited new T cell recruitment per seasonal influenza vaccination.

This clonotype has only a few counts. Its antigen is undetermined. The chain joins TRBV6-1 to TRBJ1-2; 7 bases map to TRBD1. The sequence derives from a man aged 45-65 years who received an inactivated influenza vaccine. The sequences come from PBMCs from blood, collected 11 to 12 days after vaccination. The CDR3 reads CASSVAGGDYGYTF. DNA of the CDR3: TGTGCCAGCAGTGTAGCAGGGGGGGACTATGGCTACACCTTC.